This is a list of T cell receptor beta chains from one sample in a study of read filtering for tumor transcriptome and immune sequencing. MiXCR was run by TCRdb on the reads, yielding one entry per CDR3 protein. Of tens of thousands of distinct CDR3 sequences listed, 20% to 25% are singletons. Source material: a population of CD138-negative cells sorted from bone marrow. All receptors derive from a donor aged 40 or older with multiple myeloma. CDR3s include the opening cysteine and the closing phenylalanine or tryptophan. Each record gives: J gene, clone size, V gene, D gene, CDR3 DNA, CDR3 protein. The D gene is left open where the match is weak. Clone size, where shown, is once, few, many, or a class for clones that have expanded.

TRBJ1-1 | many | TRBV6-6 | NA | TGTGCCAGCAGTTACTCACCCTGGTCGGACACTGAAGCTTTCTTT | CASSYSPWSDTEAFF
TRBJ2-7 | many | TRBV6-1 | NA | TGTGCCAGCAGTGAAGCTAGTGTCTACGAGCAGTACTTC | CASSEASVYEQYF
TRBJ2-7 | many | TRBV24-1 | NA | TGTGCCACCAGCCCCGGGACAACCTACGAGCAGTACTTC | CATSPGTTYEQYF
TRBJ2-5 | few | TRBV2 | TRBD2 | TGTGCCAGCAGTGAAAACGCCCTCTGGAGCGGGGGGGCTTTC | CASSENALWSGGAF
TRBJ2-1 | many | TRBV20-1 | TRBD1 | TGCAGTGCCCACGACAGGGGAAAGTACAATGAGCAGTTCTTC | CSAHDRGKYNEQFF
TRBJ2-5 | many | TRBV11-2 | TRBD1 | TGTGCCAGCAGCCACCGAATCGACAGGGCCCAAGAGACCCAGTACTTC | CASSHRIDRAQETQYF
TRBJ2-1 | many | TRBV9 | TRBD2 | TGTGCCAGCAGCGTAGTCGCCGAGCGGGGGGGCGAGCAGTTCTTC | CASSVVAERGGEQFF
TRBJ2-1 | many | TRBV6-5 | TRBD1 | TGTGCCAGCAGTTACTGGGACAGGGGCTACAATGAGCAGTTCTTC | CASSYWDRGYNEQFF
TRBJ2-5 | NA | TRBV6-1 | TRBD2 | TGTGCCACCCAACTTTCGTTTGGCGGGGGGGCATTAGTAGAGACCCAGTACTTC | CATQLSFGGGALVETQYF
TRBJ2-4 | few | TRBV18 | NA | TGTGCCAGCTCACCTCCGGCACGAACCCTCAAAAACATTCAGTACTTC | CASSPPARTLKNIQYF
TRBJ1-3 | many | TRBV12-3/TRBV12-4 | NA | TGTGCCAGCGAGAGCTCTGGAAACACCATATATTTT | CASESSGNTIYF
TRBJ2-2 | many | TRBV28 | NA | TGTGCCAGCAGTTTCCGAGCGCTGACCGGGGAGCTGTTTTTT | CASSFRALTGELFF
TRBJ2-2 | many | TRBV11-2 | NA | TGTGCCAGCAGACTCGGGACACCCGCCGCCGGGGAGCTGTTTTTT | CASRLGTPAAGELFF
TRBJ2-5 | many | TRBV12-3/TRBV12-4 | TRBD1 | TGTGCCAGCAGTGTACAGGGGGAGACCCAGTACTTC | CASSVQGETQYF
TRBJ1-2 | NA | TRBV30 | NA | TGTGCCTGGAGAACACAGGGAGGCTATGGCTACACCTTC | CAWRTQGGYGYTF
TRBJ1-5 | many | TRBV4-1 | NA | TGCGCCAGCAGCCAAGATCGGGGGCCGTATCAGCCCCAGCATTTT | CASSQDRGPYQPQHF
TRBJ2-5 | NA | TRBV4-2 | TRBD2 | TGTGCCAGCAGCCGTAGCGGGGGTCGGGAAGAGACCCAGTACTTC | CASSRSGGREETQYF
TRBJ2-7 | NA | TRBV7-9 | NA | TGTGCCAGCAGCGCAACCTCCCTCGAGCAGTACTTC | CASSATSLEQYF
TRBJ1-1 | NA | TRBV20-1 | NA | TGCAGTGCTCCCGCCTCAGGTTGGGGGAACACTGAAGCTTTCTTT | CSAPASGWGNTEAFF
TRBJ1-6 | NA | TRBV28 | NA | TGTGCCAGCAGTTTAGGTTTCGGGGGGCAGGACTCACCCCTCCACTTT | CASSLGFGGQDSPLHF
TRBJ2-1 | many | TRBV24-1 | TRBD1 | TGTGCCACACGACAGGGGCTCGACAATGAGCAGTTCTTC | CATRQGLDNEQFF
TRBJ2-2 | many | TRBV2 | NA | TGTGCCAGCAGTGAGGCAGGGGCGAACACCGGGGAGCTGTTTTTT | CASSEAGANTGELFF
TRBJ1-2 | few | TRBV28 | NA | TGTGCCAGCAGTTTGGCAAGGGCCTATGGCTACACCTTC | CASSLARAYGYTF
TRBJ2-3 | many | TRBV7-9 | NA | TGTGCCAGCAGCCCGGGTTCCGCTAGTTGGGTAACAGATACGCAGTATTTT | CASSPGSASWVTDTQYF
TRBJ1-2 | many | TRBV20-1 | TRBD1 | TGCAGTGCTGGGACAGGGGGTAAGGGCTACACCTTC | CSAGTGGKGYTF
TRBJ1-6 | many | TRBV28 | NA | TGTGCCAGCGGAACAGGGACCTATAATTCACCCCTCCACTTT | CASGTGTYNSPLHF
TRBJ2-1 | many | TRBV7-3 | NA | TGTGCCAGCAGCTTAATCGGGGACAATGAGCAGTTCTTC | CASSLIGDNEQFF
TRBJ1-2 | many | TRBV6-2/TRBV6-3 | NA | TGTGCCAGCAGGCCCGACAGCTATGGCTACACCTTC | CASRPDSYGYTF
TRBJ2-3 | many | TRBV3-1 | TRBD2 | TGTGCCAGCAGCCCCCAGCGGGGGTCCAACACAGATACGCAGTATTTT | CASSPQRGSNTDTQYF
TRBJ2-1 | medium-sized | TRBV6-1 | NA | TGTGCCAGCAGTTACTCGGGGCACGAGCAGTTCTTC | CASSYSGHEQFF
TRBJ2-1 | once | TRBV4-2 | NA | TGTGCCAGCGGCCAAGCATCAGGTGAGCAGTTCTTC | CASGQASGEQFF
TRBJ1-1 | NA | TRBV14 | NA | TGTGCCAGCAGCCGGACCGGACAGTCTGAAGCTTCCTTT | CASSRTGQSEASF
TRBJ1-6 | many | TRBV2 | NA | TGTGCCAGCAGTGAAGATGGTAATTCACCCCTCCACTTT | CASSEDGNSPLHF
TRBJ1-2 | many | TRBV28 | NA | TGTGCCAGCAGTATCCCTCTCTATGGCTACACCTTC | CASSIPLYGYTF
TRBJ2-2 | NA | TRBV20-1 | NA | TGCAGTGCTACTTACAGGTCGCTAACCGGGGAGCTGTTTTTT | CSATYRSLTGELFF
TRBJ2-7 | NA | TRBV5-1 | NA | TGCGCCAGCAGCCTGGTCGGGACAAGCTCCTACGAGCAGTACTTC | CASSLVGTSSYEQYF
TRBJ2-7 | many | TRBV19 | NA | TGTGCCAGTAGTTTCACAGGCTCCTACGAGCAGTACTTC | CASSFTGSYEQYF
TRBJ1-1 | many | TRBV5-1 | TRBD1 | TGCGCCAGCAGCCCCCTGGACAGGGGGACTACTGAAGCTTTCTTT | CASSPLDRGTTEAFF
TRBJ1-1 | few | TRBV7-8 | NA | TGTGCCAGCAGCCGGGATTACACTGAAGCTTTCTTT | CASSRDYTEAFF
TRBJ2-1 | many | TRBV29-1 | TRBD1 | TGCAGCGTTGAAGACTGGGGCAGGGGGCTCAACAATGAGCAGTTCTTC | CSVEDWGRGLNNEQFF
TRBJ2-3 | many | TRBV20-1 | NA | TGCAGTGCTGTGGTGTCAGGTACGCAGTATTTT | CSAVVSGTQYF
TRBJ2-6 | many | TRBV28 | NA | TGTGCCAGCAGTACTTCTGGCTCTGGGGCCAACGTCCTGACTTTC | CASSTSGSGANVLTF
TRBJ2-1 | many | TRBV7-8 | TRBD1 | TGTGCCAGCAGCTTAAGACAGGGGGCCGATGAGCAGTTCTTC | CASSLRQGADEQFF
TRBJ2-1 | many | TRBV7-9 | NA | TGTGCCAGCAGCCCAGGGGGGGACAACCGTAATGAGCAGTTCTTC | CASSPGGDNRNEQFF
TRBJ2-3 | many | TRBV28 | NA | TGTGCCAGCAGACGACAAAGTAGCACAGATACGCAGTATTTT | CASRRQSSTDTQYF
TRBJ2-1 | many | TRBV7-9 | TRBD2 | TGTGCCAGCAGCGCTAGCGGGACATACAATGAGCAGTTCTTC | CASSASGTYNEQFF
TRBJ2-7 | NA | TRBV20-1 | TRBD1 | TGCAGTGCTAGCCGGGACAGGGGGGCCCGCGAGCAGTACTTC | CSASRDRGAREQYF
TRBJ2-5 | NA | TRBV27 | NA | TGTGCCAGCAGTTTACTAGGGGGTGGGGGAGAGACCCAGTACTTC | CASSLLGGGGETQYF
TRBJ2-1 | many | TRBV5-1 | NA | TGCGCCAATACAAAGAGCGGTATGGGGTACAGAAATGAGCAGTTCTTC | CANTKSGMGYRNEQFF
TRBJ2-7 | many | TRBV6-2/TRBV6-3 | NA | TGTGCCAGCAGTTTGGCCCACTCCTACGAGCAGTACTTC | CASSLAHSYEQYF
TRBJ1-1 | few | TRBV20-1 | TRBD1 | TGCAGTGCCGACAGGGGGCAGAACACTGAAGCTTTCTTT | CSADRGQNTEAFF
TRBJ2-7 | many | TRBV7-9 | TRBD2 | TGTGCCAGCAGCCCCAGCGGGGGGCCGTACGAGCAGTACTTC | CASSPSGGPYEQYF